Included here is one T cell receptor (beta chain) sequence, with context. The antigen this receptor binds is unknown. The sample holds no much larger clone one base away, and base qualities are not on file. This record comes from a study of control samples from healthy donors and cancer patients (dated by TCRdb to the early 2020s). The library relied on the immunoSEQ multiplex PCR assay. TCRdb retrieved this table from immuneACCESS and kept in-frame rearrangements only. Not all clones are present; in checked studies, unresolved V genes account for under half, and no reason is known for the remainder. This sample has about 180,000 clones in its table, and almost 90% of those were observed once. The top ten clones comprise over 1.1% of the sample. The CDR3 holds 13 amino acids from the cysteine to the phenylalanine. The kept DNA is CDR3 alone, 39 bases in frame from the first base. As encoded in the germline V gene (reference sequence), CDR1 is LGHDT while CDR2 is YNNKEL. Deletion took 6 bases off V and 1 base off J, with a span of 9 bases between the germline ends.

This sequence was found in a woman aged 50 to 60 in good health. The specimen sequenced was blood. The rearranged segments are TRBV3-1 (or the pseudogene TRBV3-2) and TRBJ2-5; TRBD2 is possibly the D segment (5 matching bases). The nucleotides read TGTGCCAGCAGTCGGGGTCCCCAAGAGACCCAGTACTTC. This translates into CASSRGPQETQYF.